This passage covers 24 T cell receptor beta chains from one sample sequenced in a study of blood T cell repertoires in COVID-19. Sequencing was performed with immunoSEQ multiplex PCR; in TCRdb, only in-frame clones are kept and a portion is missing. The repertoire holds around 140,000 clones, with about 90% as singletons. Sequencing was performed on peripheral blood. These receptors all come from a middle-aged man with active COVID-19.

The rearrangement joins TRBV4-1 to TRBJ1-5, with TRBD1 identical over 7 bases. The V segment lost 4 bases and the J segment 5 bases; nucleotides outside the gene matches: 8. This CDR3 spans 15 amino acids. Per germline, CDR1 MGHRA and CDR2 YSYEKL. CDR3 bases: TGCGCCAGCAGCCCCCGCGAAGGGGGCGATCAGCCCCAGCATTTT. Amino acids: CASSPREGGDQPQHF.

The chain links TRBV19 to TRBJ1-4; a weak D match, TRBD1 (5 bases). With 6 bases removed from V and 12 bases from J, the gap between germline ends came to 11 bases. In germline, CDR1 is LNHDA, CDR2 SQIVND (reference sequence). The CDR3 has 11 residues. CDR3 in DNA: TGTGCCAGTAGGGGGACTTTACAACTGTTTTTT. Amino acids: CASRGTLQLFF.

The chain couples TRBV19 to TRBJ1-2, with 9 bases that match TRBD1. Per germline, CDR1 LNHDA and CDR2 SQIVND (reference sequence). Trimming took 3 bases from V and 2 from J; bases not matched to a gene: 7. The CDR3 has 16 residues. The CDR3 sequence: CASSIAPGTGNYGYTF. In nucleotides, the CDR3 is TGTGCCAGTAGTATCGCTCCCGGGACAGGGAACTATGGCTACACCTTC.

This clone was detected once. The V call is TRBV15, the J call TRBJ2-7; 11 bases align to TRBD2. V gave up 3 bases and J gave up 6 bases; unmatched junction bases: 7. The CDR3 runs 15 residues. Germline V lookup: CDR1 LNHNV, CDR2 YYDKDF (reference sequence). CDR3 DNA sequence: TGTGCCACCAGCAGGGTAGCGGGGGGGCCGTTCGAGCAGTACTTC. Protein: CATSRVAGGPFEQYF.

V and J are TRBV3-1 (or the pseudogene TRBV3-2) and TRBJ2-1, with 8 bases that match TRBD1. The CDR3 contains 15 residues. Looked up from germline, CDR1 is LGHDT and CDR2 is YNNKEL (reference sequence). The V segment lost 0 bases and the J segment 6 bases; nucleotides outside the gene matches: 4. CDR3 sequence: CASSQDRGHFNEQFF. The CDR3, as DNA: TGTGCCAGCAGCCAAGACAGGGGGCATTTCAATGAGCAGTTCTTC.

The chain links TRBV18 to TRBJ2-7, with TRBD2 matching 7 bases. V lost 0 bases, J lost 6 bases, and 2 bases stayed unmatched. Per germline, CDR1 KGHSH and CDR2 LQKENI. CDR3 length: 13 residues. The CDR3 sequence: CASSPPGGTEQYF. DNA of the CDR3: TGTGCCAGCTCACCACCCGGGGGGACCGAGCAGTACTTC.

This clone was counted a single time. The chain is built from TRBV9 and TRBJ2-2, with D perhaps matching TRBD2 (6 bases). This CDR3 has 12 residues. Germline-derived CDR1 and CDR2 are SGDLS and YYNGEE. V was cut by 6 bases and J by 6 bases, with 9 bases left in between. The CDR3 sequence is CASTPGAGELFF. CDR3 in DNA: TGTGCCAGCACGCCGGGGGCCGGGGAGCTGTTTTTT. The variable domain in full, completed from reference TRBV9 and TRBJ2-2, reads DSGVTQTPKHLITATGQRVTLRCSPRSGDLSVYWYQQSLDQGLQFLIQYYNGEERAKGNILERFSAQQFPDLHSELNLSSLELGDSALYFCASTPGAGELFFGEGSRLTVL.

The V and J genes are TRBV5-6 and TRBJ1-3, with D hard to call. The V end lost 2 bases, the J end lost 4 bases, and 10 bases lay between the germline ends. In germline, CDR1 is SGHDT, CDR2 YYEEEE. The CDR3 consists of 14 residues. The CDR3, as DNA: TGTGCCAGCAGCTTCGGAGGGATCGGAAACACCATATATTTT. Amino acids: CASSFGGIGNTIYF.

This chain uses TRBV19 with TRBJ2-4; 7 positions match TRBD1. The V gene's germline CDR1 is LNHDA and CDR2 SQIVND (reference sequence). The CDR3 runs 20 residues. Unmatched junction bases numbered 14, after V lost 0 bases and J lost 0 bases. Written as DNA, the CDR3 is TGTGCCAGTAGTATAGATGGGACAGAGCAATTCCTCCTAGCCAAAAACATTCAGTACTTC. Translating gives CASSIDGTEQFLLAKNIQYF. The whole variable domain, remainder taken from reference TRBV19 and TRBJ2-4, is DGGITQSPKYLFRKEGQNVTLSCEQNLNHDAMYWYRQDPGQGLRLIYYSQIVNDFQKGDIAEGYSVSREKKESFPLTVTSAQKNPTAFYLCASSIDGTEQFLLAKNIQYFGAGTRLSVL.

The chain links TRBV5-5 to TRBJ1-2; D possibly corresponds to TRBD1 (5 bases). V lost 5 bases to trimming and J lost 0 bases, with 14 bases between them. Germline lookup yields CDR1 SGHKS and CDR2 YYEKEE (reference sequence). This CDR3 is 15 amino acids long. In nucleotides, the CDR3 is TGTGCCAGCAGGGAGGGGACTTTACCTAACTATGGCTACACCTTC. This sequence encodes CASREGTLPNYGYTF.

This clone was observed once. The CDR3 protein is CASSFTLGTSWGETQYF. CDR3 nucleotides: TGTGCCAGCAGCTTTACCCTCGGGACTAGCTGGGGGGAGACCCAGTACTTC. The rearrangement uses TRBV7-9 and TRBJ2-5; 9 bases are a match to TRBD2. CDR3 size: 17 residues. V was pared by 3 bases and J by 5 bases, with 13 bases of the junction left unmatched. CDR1 is SEHNR and CDR2 is FQNEAQ in the germline V gene (reference sequence).

This clone was seen only once. V and J are TRBV27 and TRBJ2-7; D possibly corresponds to TRBD1 (5 bases). The V end was cut by 3 bases, the J end by 2 bases, with 8 bases between. Germline V gene data show CDR1 as MNHEY and CDR2 as SMNVEV (reference sequence). This CDR3 contains 13 residues. DNA for the CDR3: TGTGCCAGCAGTTTGGCAGGGCCCTACGAGCAGTACTTC. Translating gives CASSLAGPYEQYF.

V usage is TRBV7-2 and J usage is TRBJ2-3; 7 bases match TRBD2. Germline V gene lookup returns CDR1 SGHTA and CDR2 FQGNSA. Trimming cost V 3 bases and J 0 bases; bases outside gene matches: 3. The CDR3 runs 15 residues. CDR3 protein: CASSFGGGSTDTQYF. The CDR3 coding sequence is TGTGCCAGCAGCTTTGGCGGGGGAAGCACAGATACGCAGTATTTT.

This chain joins TRBV10-3 and TRBJ1-3; D might be TRBD1 (5 bases). The CDR3 is 16 amino acids. The V and J ends lost 6 bases and 0 bases respectively, with 15 bases between them. Germline V gives CDR1 ENHRY, CDR2 SYGVKD. As DNA, the CDR3 is TGTGCCATCAGATCGGACATCCCGAACTCTGGAAACACCATATATTTT. The encoded protein is CAIRSDIPNSGNTIYF.

V usage is TRBV2 and J usage is TRBJ2-1; the D is unclear. The CDR3 length is 12 residues. CDR1 is SNHLY and CDR2 is FYNNEI in the germline V gene. V was trimmed by 0 bases and J by 8 bases, leaving 5 bases between them. The CDR3 spells CASSEAGYEQFF. In nucleotides, the CDR3 is TGTGCCAGCAGTGAAGCCGGGTATGAGCAGTTCTTC.

J is TRBJ2-7 and V is TRBV5-6; 8 bases agree with TRBD1. The CDR3 consists of 15 residues. The ends lost 1 base at V and 6 bases at J; junction bases unmatched: 9. From germline, CDR1 is SGHDT and CDR2 YYEEEE. DNA for the CDR3: TGTGCCAGCAGCTTGCTGGACAGGGATTCTGGCGAGCAGTACTTC. Residues: CASSLLDRDSGEQYF. The variable domain in full, completed from reference TRBV5-6 and TRBJ2-7, reads DAGVTQSPTHLIKTRGQQVTLRCSPKSGHDTVSWYQQALGQGPQFIFQYYEEEERQRGNFPDRFSGHQFPNYSSELNVNALLLGDSALYLCASSLLDRDSGEQYFGPGTRLTVT.

The chain carries TRBV5-1 and TRBJ1-3; 7 bases agree with TRBD1. This CDR3 has 17 amino acids. Per the germline V gene, CDR1 is SGHRS and CDR2 is YFSETQ. The junction had 12 bases not matched to a gene; V was cut back by 4 bases and J by 2 bases. The CDR3 region has the DNA TGCGCCAGCAGCCCGGTTACTTTAGACAGGGCTGGAAACACCATATATTTT. This sequence encodes CASSPVTLDRAGNTIYF.

The chain links TRBV28 to TRBJ1-5, with 10 bases lining up with TRBD1. Germline V gene data show CDR1 as MDHEN and CDR2 as SYDVKM. The CDR3 contains 15 residues. With 3 bases clipped from V and 6 bases from J, the junction kept 5 bases outside the gene matches. CDR3: CASSLWGQGRQPQHF. CDR3 DNA sequence: TGTGCCAGCAGTTTGTGGGGACAGGGGCGTCAGCCCCAGCATTTT. The full variable domain, with the rest looked up from reference TRBV28 and TRBJ1-5, is DVKVTQSSRYLVKRTGEKVFLECVQDMDHENMFWYRQDPGLGLRLIYFSYDVKMKEKGDIPEGYSVSREKKERFSLILESASTNQTSMYLCASSLWGQGRQPQHFGDGTRLSIL.

The gene calls are TRBV7-2 and TRBJ1-5; 7 bases map to TRBD1. In germline, CDR1 is SGHTA, CDR2 FQGNSA. The J segment lost 0 bases and the V segment lost 5 bases, leaving 16 bases of the junction unmatched. The CDR3 has 19 amino acids. The DNA of the CDR3 is TGTGCCAGCAGCCTGCTACGGGACAGTAAAATTTATAGCAATCAGCCCCAGCATTTT. Translation: CASSLLRDSKIYSNQPQHF. The full variable domain, completed using reference TRBV7-2 and TRBJ1-5, is GAGVSQSPSNKVTEKGKDVELRCDPISGHTALYWYRQSLGQGLEFLIYFQGNSAPDKSGLPSDRFSAERTGGSVSTLTIQRTQQEDSAVYLCASSLLRDSKIYSNQPQHFGDGTRLSIL.

This clone was seen only once. The genes are TRBV10-3 and TRBJ2-1, with TRBD1 matching over 8 bases. This CDR3 is 14 amino acids long. V trimming: 1 base; J trimming: 8 bases; junction bases outside the gene matches: 4. The germline gives CDR1 ENHRY, CDR2 SYGVKD. This chain's CDR3 is CAISEYDRGYEQFF. CDR3 bases: TGTGCCATCAGTGAGTATGACAGGGGATATGAGCAGTTCTTC.

This rearrangement joins TRBV5-1 to TRBJ1-6; possibly TRBD1 for D (6 bases). The V gene lost 4 bases and the J gene lost 7 bases, with 15 bases spanning the gap. Germline assignment: CDR1 SGHRS and CDR2 YFSETQ. The CDR3 contains 15 residues. The CDR3 DNA reads as TGCGCCAGCAGCCCCTCTACAGGGCCGAATTCACCCCTCCACTTT. This sequence encodes CASSPSTGPNSPLHF.

Here the CDR3 reads CSPFHRGHGYTF. As DNA, the CDR3 is TGCAGCCCTTTTCACAGGGGTCATGGCTACACCTTC. This chain links TRBV29-1 with TRBJ1-2, with 7 bases that match TRBD1. The CDR3 loop spans 12 amino acids. From germline, CDR1 is SQVTM and CDR2 ANQGSEA. V was clipped by 8 bases and J by 6 bases; unmatched bases: 9.

The rearrangement uses TRBV19 and TRBJ1-2, with 7 bases lining up with TRBD1. Germline V lookup: CDR1 LNHDA, CDR2 SQIVND (reference sequence). J was trimmed by 8 bases and V by 7 bases; bases with no gene match: 16. The CDR3 runs 15 residues. In DNA, the CDR3 is TGTGCCAGTACACCAGTGACACAGGGGCATCGGGGCTACACCTTC. This translates into CASTPVTQGHRGYTF.

The V call is TRBV5-1, the J call TRBJ1-6, with 8 bases matching TRBD1. The V and J ends lost 0 bases and 7 bases, in that order; junction bases with no gene match: 0. Germline assignment: CDR1 SGHRS and CDR2 YFSETQ. The CDR3 has 14 residues. The CDR3 DNA reads as TGCGCCAGCAGCTTGGGACAGGGGAATTCACCCCTCCACTTT. This sequence encodes CASSLGQGNSPLHF.